This TCR beta chain is from a study of T cells after yellow fever vaccination. Study-wide results and limits: Reappearance after the booster was seen for most primary-vaccination clones, at 95% to 97% CD4 and 85% to 90% CD8.

TCRdb recomputed calls from the 5' RACE reads with MiXCR, one row per CDR3 protein. The table has about 74,000 distinct CDR3 sequences, roughly 6.9% seen once. The CDR3 runs 15 residues. J was trimmed by 3 bases and V by 5 bases; bases with no gene match: 7. Looked up from germline, CDR1 is SGHVS and CDR2 is FNYEAQ. As for this clonotype: What it binds is unknown.

The sequenced sample was CD8+ T cells sorted from PBMCs, obtained 4 to 6 days after the first yellow fever vaccination. The V and J genes are TRBV7-6 and TRBJ2-7; 10 nucleotides line up with TRBD2. The receptor's source is a man aged 18 to 30 who received the YFV17D yellow fever vaccine. Here the CDR3 reads CASSPLAGGLYEQYF. Written as DNA, the CDR3 is TGTGCCAGCAGCCCCTTAGCGGGGGGCCTCTACGAGCAGTACTTC. Looking up the rest from reference TRBV7-6 and TRBJ2-7 gives the full variable domain: GAGVSQSPRYKVTKRGQDVALRCDPISGHVSLYWYRQALGQGPEFLTYFNYEAQQDKSGLPNDRFSAERPEGSISTLTIQRTEQRDSAMYRCASSPLAGGLYEQYFGPGTRLTVT.